The present T cell receptor beta chain was sequenced within a study of response to subunit inactivated influenza vaccine (dated by TCRdb to between 2017 and 2018). With respect to the entire study: Deep quantitative T cell receptor repertoire profiling was used in the study to track responses to a trivalent subunit inactivated influenza vaccine. What the work shows at the level of the full study, not this receptor alone: According to the authors, only a limited number of new T cells may be recruited by each seasonal influenza vaccination.

Between the V and J ends, shortened by 1 base and 1 base respectively, the junction contains 22 bases. The CDR3 runs 19 residues from the cysteine to the phenylalanine. The DNA shown is the 57-base CDR3, in frame from base 1. CDR1 and CDR2 are read off the germline V gene (reference sequence) as LGHDT and YNNKEL. Receptor libraries were prepared by RT-PCR. The sequencer listed for this sample is Illumina HiSeq 2500. TCRdb ran its own pipeline on the public reads, namely fastp trimming at Q25 and MiXCR clone calling, and kept in-frame beta chains. Every distinct CDR3 protein forms one entry, paired with its most common genes and DNA. This sample comprises 300,000 to 350,000 distinct CDR3 sequences, around 22% of them detected only once. The ten top clones hold 9% to 12% of the sample. Note on this clonotype: No antigen is known for it. No qualities accompany the bases; no much larger clone lies one base away.

Material: PBMCs from blood, obtained about 20 months after vaccination. The sequence links TRBV3-1 to TRBJ1-1, and perhaps TRBD1 as D gene, on 6 matching bases. The clonotype was recovered from a man between 50 and 69 years old who received an inactivated influenza vaccine. Donor details come from another sample of the same person, matched by shared clones. CDR3 sequence: CASSQVYPGLGTRNTEAFF. The DNA is TGTGCCAGCAGCCAAGTATATCCGGGACTCGGGACAAGGAACACTGAAGCTTTCTTT. Joined to the reference TRBV3-1 and TRBJ1-1 proteins, this CDR3 gives the full variable domain: DTAVSQTPKYLVTQMGNDKSIKCEQNLGHDTMYWYKQDSKKFLKIMFSYNNKELIINETVPNRFSPKSPDKAHLNLHINSLELGDSAVYFCASSQVYPGLGTRNTEAFFGQGTRLTVV.